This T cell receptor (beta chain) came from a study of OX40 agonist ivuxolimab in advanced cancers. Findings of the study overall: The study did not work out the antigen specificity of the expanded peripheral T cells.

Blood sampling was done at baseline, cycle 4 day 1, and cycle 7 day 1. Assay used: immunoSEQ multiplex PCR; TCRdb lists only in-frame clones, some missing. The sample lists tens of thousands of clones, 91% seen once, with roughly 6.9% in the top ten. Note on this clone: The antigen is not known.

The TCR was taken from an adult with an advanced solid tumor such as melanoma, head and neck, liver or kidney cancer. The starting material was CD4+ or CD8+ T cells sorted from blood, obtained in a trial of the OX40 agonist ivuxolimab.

This CDR3 is CASSRGSGNTIYF. CDR3 nucleotide sequence: TGTGCCAGCAGCAGGGGTTCTGGAAACACCATATATTTT. The V call is TRBV11-2, the J call TRBJ1-3; D is perhaps TRBD1 (5 bases). Trimming stripped 5 bases from V and 1 base from J, with 6 bases between. Per germline, CDR1 SGHAT and CDR2 FQNNGV. The CDR3 is 13 amino acids.